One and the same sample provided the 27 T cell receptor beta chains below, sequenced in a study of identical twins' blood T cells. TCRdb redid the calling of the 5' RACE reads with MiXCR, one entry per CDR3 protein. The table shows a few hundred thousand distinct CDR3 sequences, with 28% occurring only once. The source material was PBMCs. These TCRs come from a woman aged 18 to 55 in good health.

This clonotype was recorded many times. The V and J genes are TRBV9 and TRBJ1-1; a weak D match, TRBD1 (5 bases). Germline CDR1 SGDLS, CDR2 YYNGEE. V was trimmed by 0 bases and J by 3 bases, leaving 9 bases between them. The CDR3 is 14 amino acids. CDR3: CASSVGGRHTEAFF. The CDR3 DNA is TGTGCCAGCAGCGTAGGGGGACGCCACACTGAAGCTTTCTTT.

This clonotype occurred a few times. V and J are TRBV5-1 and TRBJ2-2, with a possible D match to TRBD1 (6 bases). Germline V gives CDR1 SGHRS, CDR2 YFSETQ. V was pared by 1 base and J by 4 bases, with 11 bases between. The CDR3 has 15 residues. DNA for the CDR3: TGCGCCAGCAGCTTGCGGCAGGGGATCACCGGGGAGCTGTTTTTT. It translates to CASSLRQGITGELFF.

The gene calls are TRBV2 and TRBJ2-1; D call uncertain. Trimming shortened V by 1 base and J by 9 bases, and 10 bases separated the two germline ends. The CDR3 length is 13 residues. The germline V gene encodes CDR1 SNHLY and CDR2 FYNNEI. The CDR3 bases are TGTGCCAGCAGTGAAGATATCCGATTTGAGCAGTTCTTC. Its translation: CASSEDIRFEQFF. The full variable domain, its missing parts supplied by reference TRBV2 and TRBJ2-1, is EPEVTQTPSHQVTQMGQEVILRCVPISNHLYFYWYRQILGQKVEFLVSFYNNEISEKSEIFDDQFSVERPDGSNFTLKIRSTKLEDSAMYFCASSEDIRFEQFFGPGTRLTVL.

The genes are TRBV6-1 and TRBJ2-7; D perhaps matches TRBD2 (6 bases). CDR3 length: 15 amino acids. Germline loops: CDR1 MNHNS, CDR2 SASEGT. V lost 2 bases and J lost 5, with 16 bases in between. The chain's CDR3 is CASSEYVGSGDEQYF. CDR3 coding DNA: TGTGCCAGCAGTGAATACGTCGGGAGTGGGGACGAGCAGTACTTC.

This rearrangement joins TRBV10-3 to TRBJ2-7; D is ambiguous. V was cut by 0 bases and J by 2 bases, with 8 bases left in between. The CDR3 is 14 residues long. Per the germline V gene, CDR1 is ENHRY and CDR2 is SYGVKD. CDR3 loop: CAISESGSTYEQYF. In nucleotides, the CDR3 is TGTGCCATCAGTGAGTCGGGCAGCACCTACGAGCAGTACTTC.

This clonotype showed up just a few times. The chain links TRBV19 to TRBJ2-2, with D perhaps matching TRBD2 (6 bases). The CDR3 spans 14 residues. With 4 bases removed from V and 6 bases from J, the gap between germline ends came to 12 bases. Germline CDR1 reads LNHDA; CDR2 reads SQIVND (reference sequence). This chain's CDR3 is CASSTSGGSGELFF. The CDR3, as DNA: TGTGCCAGTAGTACCTCCGGGGGATCCGGGGAGCTGTTTTTT.

CDR3 in amino acids: CASSYANAGGNTIYF. The CDR3 DNA sequence: TGTGCCAGCAGTTACGCTAACGCGGGGGGAAACACCATATATTTT. The V and J genes are TRBV6-6 and TRBJ1-3; D is unresolved. The CDR3 sequence is 15 residues long. V was trimmed by 2 bases and J by 4 bases, leaving 12 bases between them. Germline assignment: CDR1 MNHNY and CDR2 SVGAGI (reference sequence).

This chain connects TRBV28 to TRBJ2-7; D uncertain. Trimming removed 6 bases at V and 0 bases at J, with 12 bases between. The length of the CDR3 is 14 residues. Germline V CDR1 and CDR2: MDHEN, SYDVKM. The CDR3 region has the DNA TGTGCCAGCAGGTCCTCGAGTAGCTCCTACGAGCAGTACTTC. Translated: CASRSSSSSYEQYF.

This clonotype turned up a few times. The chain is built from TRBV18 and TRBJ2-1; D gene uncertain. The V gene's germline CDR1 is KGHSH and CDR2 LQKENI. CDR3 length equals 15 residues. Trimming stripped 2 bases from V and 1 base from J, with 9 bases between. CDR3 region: CASSPNAQSYNEQFF. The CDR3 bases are TGTGCCAGCTCACCAAACGCGCAATCCTACAATGAGCAGTTCTTC.

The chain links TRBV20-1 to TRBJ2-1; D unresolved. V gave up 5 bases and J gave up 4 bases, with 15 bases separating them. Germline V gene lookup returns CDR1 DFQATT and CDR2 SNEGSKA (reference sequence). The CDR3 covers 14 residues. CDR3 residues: CSAARRDGYNEQFF. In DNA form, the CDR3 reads TGCAGTGCTGCTCGCCGAGACGGATACAATGAGCAGTTCTTC.

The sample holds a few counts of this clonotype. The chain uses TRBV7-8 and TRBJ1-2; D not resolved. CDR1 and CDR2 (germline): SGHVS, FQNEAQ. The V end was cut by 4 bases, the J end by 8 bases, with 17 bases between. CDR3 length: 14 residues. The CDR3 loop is CASSSDEAPRGYTF. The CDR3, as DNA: TGTGCCAGCAGCTCTGACGAGGCTCCGCGAGGCTACACCTTC. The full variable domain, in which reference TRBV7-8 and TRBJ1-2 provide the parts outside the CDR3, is GAGVSQSPRYKVAKRGQDVALRCDPISGHVSLFWYQQALGQGPEFLTYFQNEAQLDKSGLPSDRFFAERPEGSVSTLKIQRTQQEDSAVYLCASSSDEAPRGYTFGSGTRLTVV.

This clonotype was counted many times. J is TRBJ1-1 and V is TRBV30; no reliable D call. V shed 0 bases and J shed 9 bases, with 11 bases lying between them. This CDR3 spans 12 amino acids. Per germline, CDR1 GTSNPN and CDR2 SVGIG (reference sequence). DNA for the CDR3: TGTGCCTGGAGTGTAGCGCTAGATCAAGCTTTCTTT. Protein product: CAWSVALDQAFF.

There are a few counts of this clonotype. The CDR3 sequence is CASSPIGTDTQYF. CDR3 in DNA: TGTGCCAGCAGCCCTATAGGGACAGATACGCAGTATTTT. V and J are TRBV7-8 and TRBJ2-3, with D hard to call. V lost 5 bases, J lost 3 bases, and 9 bases lay in between. The CDR3 is 13 residues long. Germline CDR1 is SGHVS and CDR2 is FQNEAQ. Full variable domain (outside the CDR3, taken from reference TRBV7-8 and TRBJ2-3): GAGVSQSPRYKVAKRGQDVALRCDPISGHVSLFWYQQALGQGPEFLTYFQNEAQLDKSGLPSDRFFAERPEGSVSTLKIQRTQQEDSAVYLCASSPIGTDTQYFGPGTRLTVL.

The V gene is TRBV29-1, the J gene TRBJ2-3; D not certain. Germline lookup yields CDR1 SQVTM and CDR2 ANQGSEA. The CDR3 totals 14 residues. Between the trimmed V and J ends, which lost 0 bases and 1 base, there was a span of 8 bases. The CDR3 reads CSVEDPRGTDTQYF. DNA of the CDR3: TGCAGCGTTGAAGATCCACGGGGCACAGATACGCAGTATTTT.

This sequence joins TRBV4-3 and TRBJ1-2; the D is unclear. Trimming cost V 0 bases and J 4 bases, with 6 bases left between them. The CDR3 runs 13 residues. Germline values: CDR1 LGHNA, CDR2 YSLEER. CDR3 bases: TGCGCCAGCAGCCAAGAGGGCTCCTATGGCTACACCTTC. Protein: CASSQEGSYGYTF.

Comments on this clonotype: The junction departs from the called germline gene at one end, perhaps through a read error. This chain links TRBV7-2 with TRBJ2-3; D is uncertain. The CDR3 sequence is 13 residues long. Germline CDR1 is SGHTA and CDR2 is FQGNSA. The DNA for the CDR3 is TGTGCCGGCAGCCAACAGAGCACAGATACGCAGTATTTT. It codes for CAGSQQSTDTQYF.

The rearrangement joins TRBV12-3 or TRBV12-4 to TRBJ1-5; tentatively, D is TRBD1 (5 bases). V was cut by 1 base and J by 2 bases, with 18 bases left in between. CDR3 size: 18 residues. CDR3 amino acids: CASSLEVGSGYRNQPQHF. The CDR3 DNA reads TGTGCCAGCAGTTTAGAAGTCGGGTCAGGGTACCGCAATCAGCCCCAGCATTTT.

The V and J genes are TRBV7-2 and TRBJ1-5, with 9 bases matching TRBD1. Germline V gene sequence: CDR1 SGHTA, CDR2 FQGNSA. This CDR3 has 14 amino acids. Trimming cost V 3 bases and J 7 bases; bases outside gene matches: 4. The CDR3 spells CASSLGQGKQPQHF. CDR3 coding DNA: TGTGCCAGCAGCTTGGGACAGGGAAAGCAGCCCCAGCATTTT.

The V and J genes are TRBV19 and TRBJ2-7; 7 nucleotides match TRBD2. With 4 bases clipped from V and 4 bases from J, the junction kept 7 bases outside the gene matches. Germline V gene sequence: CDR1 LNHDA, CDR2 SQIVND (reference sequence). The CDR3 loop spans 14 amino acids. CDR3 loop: CASSKDTSVYEQYF. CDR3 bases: TGTGCCAGTAGTAAGGATACTAGCGTTTACGAGCAGTACTTC.

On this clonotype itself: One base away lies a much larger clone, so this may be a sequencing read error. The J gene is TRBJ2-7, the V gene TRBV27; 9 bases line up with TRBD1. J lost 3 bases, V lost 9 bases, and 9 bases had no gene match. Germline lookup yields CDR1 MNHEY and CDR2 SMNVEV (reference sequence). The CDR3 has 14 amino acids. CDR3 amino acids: CASPPRDRDYEQYF. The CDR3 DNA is TGTGCCAGTCCCCCCCGGGACAGGGACTACGAGCAGTACTTC.

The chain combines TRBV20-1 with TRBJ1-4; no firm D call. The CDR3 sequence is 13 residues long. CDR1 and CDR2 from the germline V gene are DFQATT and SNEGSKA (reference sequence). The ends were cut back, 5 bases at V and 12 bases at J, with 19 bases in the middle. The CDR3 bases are TGCAGTGCTCGACCCCTACCCCAGCGGGAACTGTTTTTT. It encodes CSARPLPQRELFF.

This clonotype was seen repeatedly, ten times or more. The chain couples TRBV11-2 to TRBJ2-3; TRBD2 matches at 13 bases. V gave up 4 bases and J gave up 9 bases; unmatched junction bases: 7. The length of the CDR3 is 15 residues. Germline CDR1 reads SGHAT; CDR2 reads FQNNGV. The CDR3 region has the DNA TGTGCCAGCAGCTCCGGGACTAGCGGGGTCCCCACGCAGTATTTT. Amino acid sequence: CASSSGTSGVPTQYF. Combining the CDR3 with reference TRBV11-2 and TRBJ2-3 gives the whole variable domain EAGVAQSPRYKIIEKRQSVAFWCNPISGHATLYWYQQILGQGPKLLIQFQNNGVVDDSQLPKDRFSAERLKGVDSTLKIQPAKLEDSAVYLCASSSGTSGVPTQYFGPGTRLTVL.

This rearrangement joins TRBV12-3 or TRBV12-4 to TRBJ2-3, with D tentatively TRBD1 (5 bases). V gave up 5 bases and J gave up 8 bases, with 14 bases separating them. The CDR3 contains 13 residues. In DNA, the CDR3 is TGTGCCAGCAGTCCCGGCTTGGGGCTTACGCAGTATTTT. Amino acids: CASSPGLGLTQYF.

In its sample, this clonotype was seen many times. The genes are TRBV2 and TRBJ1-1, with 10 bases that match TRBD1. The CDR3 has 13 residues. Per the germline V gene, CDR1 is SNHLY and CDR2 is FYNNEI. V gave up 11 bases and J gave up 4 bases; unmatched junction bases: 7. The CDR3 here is CAGTGQGLTEAFF. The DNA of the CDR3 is TGTGCCGGCACGGGACAGGGGCTCACTGAAGCTTTCTTT.

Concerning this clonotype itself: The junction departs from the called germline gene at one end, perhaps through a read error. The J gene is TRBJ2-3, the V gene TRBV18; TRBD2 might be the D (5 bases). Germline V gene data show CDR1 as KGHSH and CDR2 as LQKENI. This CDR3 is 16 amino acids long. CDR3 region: CASPPGKLFGTDTQYF. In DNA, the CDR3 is TGTGCCAGCCCACCCGGGAAGTTATTTGGGACAGATACGCAGTATTTT.

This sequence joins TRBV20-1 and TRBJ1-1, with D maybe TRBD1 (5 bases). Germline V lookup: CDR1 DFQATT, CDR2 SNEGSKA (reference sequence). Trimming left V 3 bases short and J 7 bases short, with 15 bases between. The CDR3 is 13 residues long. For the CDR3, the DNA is TGCAGTGCTAGTGCAGGGAAGTTCGGTGAAGCTTTCTTT. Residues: CSASAGKFGEAFF.

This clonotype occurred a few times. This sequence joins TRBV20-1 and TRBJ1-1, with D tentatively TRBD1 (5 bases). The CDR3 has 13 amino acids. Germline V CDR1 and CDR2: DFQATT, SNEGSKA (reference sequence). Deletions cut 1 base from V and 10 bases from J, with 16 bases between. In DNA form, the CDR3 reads TGCAGTGCTAGAGTGGCGGGCAGGGTCGGAGCTTTCTTT. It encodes CSARVAGRVGAFF.